Below, 29 T cell receptor beta chains from the same sample are listed, as sequenced in a study of blood T cell repertoires in COVID-19. Profiled with immunoSEQ multiplex PCR; TCRdb holds only in-frame clones, not every one. The sample records approximately 50,000 clones, about four fifths being singletons. Material for sequencing was peripheral blood. All receptors derive from a man aged 65-85 years with active COVID-19.

The chain couples TRBV6-5 to TRBJ1-2, with 9 bases that match TRBD1. This CDR3 is built from 12 residues. CDR1 MNHEY and CDR2 SVGAGI come from the germline V gene. V gave up 6 bases and J gave up 8 bases; unmatched junction bases: 4. For the CDR3, the DNA is TGTGCCAGCAGAACAGGGGGCGAGGGCTACACCTTC. It translates to CASRTGGEGYTF.

J is TRBJ1-5 and V is TRBV15; weak D call: TRBD1 (5 bases). The CDR3 is made up of 16 amino acids. The ends were cut back, 6 bases at V and 2 bases at J, with 17 bases in the middle. CDR1 and CDR2 (germline): LNHNV, YYDKDF (reference sequence). CDR3 DNA: TGTGCCACCAGTCCACCCCATCAGGGCCGCAATCAGCCCCAGCATTTT. Amino acid sequence: CATSPPHQGRNQPQHF.

In this sample, this clone turned up a few times. The chain is built from TRBV7-7 and TRBJ2-5, with 7 nucleotides matching TRBD1. The CDR3 extends over 14 amino acids. J was trimmed by 5 bases and V by 5 bases; bases with no gene match: 8. Germline CDR1 SSHAT, CDR2 FNYEAQ (reference sequence). CDR3 DNA sequence: TGTGCCAGCAGCCAAGAGGGGGCCGGCGAGACCCAGTACTTC. Translating it yields CASSQEGAGETQYF.

J is TRBJ2-5 and V is TRBV5-4, with 12 bases fitting TRBD2. The CDR3 runs to 15 residues. Germline V gives CDR1 SGHNT, CDR2 YYREEE (reference sequence). The V and J ends lost 3 bases and 5 bases, in that order; junction bases with no gene match: 5. The CDR3, as DNA: TGTGCCAGCAGCTCTGGACTAGCGGGAACGGAGACCCAGTACTTC. It encodes CASSSGLAGTETQYF. Full variable domain (missing parts from reference TRBV5-4 and TRBJ2-5): ETGVTQSPTHLIKTRGQQVTLRCSSQSGHNTVSWYQQALGQGPQFIFQYYREEENGRGNFPPRFSGLQFPNYSSELNVNALELDDSALYLCASSSGLAGTETQYFGPGTRLLVL.

V is TRBV5-1 and J is TRBJ2-5, with D perhaps TRBD1 (5 bases). The CDR3 has 16 amino acids. Trimming removed 0 bases at V and 5 bases at J, with 17 bases between. The germline CDR1 and CDR2 sequences are SGHRS and YFSETQ. The CDR3 region is CASSLEGVAQRETQYF. DNA of the CDR3: TGCGCCAGCAGCTTGGAAGGGGTTGCACAGAGGGAGACCCAGTACTTC.

This sequence joins TRBV6-5 and TRBJ2-3; 9 bases fit TRBD1. The J segment lost 2 bases and the V segment lost 4 bases, leaving 4 bases of the junction unmatched. This CDR3 is built from 15 residues. Germline V lookup: CDR1 MNHEY, CDR2 SVGAGI. The CDR3 loop is CASSWTGDSTDTQYF. CDR3 nucleotides: TGTGCCAGCAGTTGGACAGGGGACTCCACAGATACGCAGTATTTT.

The chain employs TRBV9 and TRBJ1-4; D perhaps matches TRBD1 (5 bases). The CDR3 has 14 amino acids. Trimming removed 6 bases from V and 5 bases from J, with 14 bases in between. Germline V gives CDR1 SGDLS, CDR2 YYNGEE. The CDR3 is CASNTQGGNEKLFF. Here the CDR3 DNA reads TGTGCCAGCAATACCCAGGGAGGAAATGAAAAACTGTTTTTT.

This clone is a singleton in its sample. CDR3 protein: CASSGRAGETQYF. The CDR3 DNA sequence: TGTGCCAGTAGCGGGAGGGCCGGGGAGACCCAGTACTTC. The chain has TRBV30 and TRBJ2-5; TRBD2 matches 11 bases. V lost 8 bases to trimming and J lost 5 bases; unmatched junction nucleotides: 7. The V gene's germline CDR1 is GTSNPN and CDR2 SVGIG (reference sequence). The CDR3 runs 13 residues. Complete variable domain (other parts from reference TRBV30 and TRBJ2-5): SQTIHQWPATLVQPVGSPLSLECTVEGTSNPNLYWYRQAAGRGLQLLFYSVGIGQISSEVPQNLSASRPQDRQFILSSKKLLLSDSGFYLCASSGRAGETQYFGPGTRLLVL.

The CDR3 loop reads CASSPRTGGHNEQFF. The CDR3 DNA is TGTGCCAGCTCACCAAGGACAGGGGGCCACAATGAGCAGTTCTTC. V usage is TRBV18 and J usage is TRBJ2-1, with 11 bases identical to TRBD1. The CDR3 is made up of 15 amino acids. Germline loops: CDR1 KGHSH, CDR2 LQKENI. Losses at the gene ends were 2 bases for V and 5 bases for J; bases not matched to a gene: 2.

The chain couples TRBV3-1 (or the pseudogene TRBV3-2) to TRBJ2-2, with 8 bases matching TRBD2. The CDR3 has 18 residues. In germline, CDR1 is LGHDT, CDR2 YNNKEL (reference sequence). V lost 3 bases to trimming and J lost 8 bases; unmatched junction nucleotides: 17. CDR3 in amino acids: CASSHRKIGLATTGELFF. The CDR3 DNA sequence: TGTGCCAGCAGCCATCGAAAGATAGGACTAGCAACCACGGGGGAGCTGTTTTTT.

The chain recombines TRBV9 with TRBJ1-1, with 9 bases lining up with TRBD1. The V and J ends lost 4 bases and 7 bases, in that order; junction bases with no gene match: 8. This CDR3 comprises 14 residues. The germline gives CDR1 SGDLS, CDR2 YYNGEE. The CDR3 bases are TGTGCCAGCAGCACCGGACAGGGGAGGGATGAAGCTTTCTTT. Translated, it gives CASSTGQGRDEAFF.

This clone was counted a single time. The J gene is TRBJ2-5, the V gene TRBV10-2, with TRBD2 identical over 8 bases. Germline V gives CDR1 WSHSY, CDR2 SAAADI. The CDR3 has 14 residues. V lost 3 bases, J lost 6 bases, and 6 bases stayed unmatched. In DNA, the CDR3 is TGCGCCAGCAGTGAAGGGACTAGGGAACAGACCCAGTACTTC. Its protein product is CASSEGTREQTQYF.

The J gene is TRBJ1-2, the V gene TRBV19; D is ambiguous. The V gene's germline CDR1 is LNHDA and CDR2 SQIVND (reference sequence). The CDR3 is made up of 18 amino acids. Trimming pared 3 bases from V and 2 bases from J, leaving 22 bases between. The CDR3 loop is CASSIGRLRSTPNYGYTF. The DNA for the CDR3 is TGTGCCAGTAGTATTGGAAGACTCCGCTCGACCCCGAACTATGGCTACACCTTC.

CDR3 protein: CASSRGFAEAFF. The CDR3 region has the DNA TGTGCCAGCAGCCGGGGATTCGCTGAAGCTTTCTTT. The chain uses TRBV6-5 and TRBJ1-1; D gene unclear. The V end lost 6 bases, the J end lost 6 bases, and 11 bases lay between the germline ends. CDR1 and CDR2 from the germline V gene are MNHEY and SVGAGI. The length of the CDR3 is 12 residues.

This sequence joins TRBV10-3 and TRBJ1-2; D is undetermined. V dropped 11 bases and J dropped 6 bases, with 13 bases sitting between them. Germline values: CDR1 ENHRY, CDR2 SYGVKD. CDR3 length equals 11 residues. CDR3 region: CAVGRGNGYTF. Written as DNA, the CDR3 is TGTGCCGTTGGCCGGGGTAATGGCTACACCTTC.

The chain has TRBV6-1 and TRBJ1-6; D call uncertain. Germline V gives CDR1 MNHNS, CDR2 SASEGT. Trimming shortened V by 1 base and J by 3 bases, and 10 bases separated the two germline ends. The CDR3 has 16 amino acids. The CDR3 sequence is CASSEERGNYNSPLHF. CDR3 sequence (DNA): TGTGCCAGCAGTGAAGAACGGGGAAACTATAATTCACCCCTCCACTTT.

The CDR3 region is CASSLEGKVGNTIYF. CDR3 nucleotide sequence: TGTGCCAGCAGTTTAGAGGGAAAAGTCGGAAACACCATATATTTT. The gene calls are TRBV28 and TRBJ1-3; D is unclear. This CDR3 has 15 amino acids. Trimming left V 2 bases short and J 4 bases short, with 12 bases between. CDR1 and CDR2 from the germline V gene are MDHEN and SYDVKM.

The chain has TRBV5-5 and TRBJ1-2; D ambiguous. The CDR3 is 15 amino acids. The V end was cut by 4 bases, the J end by 1 base, with 14 bases between. Per the germline V gene, CDR1 is SGHKS and CDR2 is YYEKEE (reference sequence). Here the CDR3 reads CASSRGLTDNYGYTF. CDR3 nucleotides: TGTGCCAGCAGCCGCGGCCTGACGGATAACTATGGCTACACCTTC.

In its sample, this clone was seen many times. The chain employs TRBV3-1 (or the pseudogene TRBV3-2) and TRBJ1-2; no reliable D call. Germline lookup yields CDR1 LGHDT and CDR2 YNNKEL (reference sequence). The CDR3 runs to 11 residues. V gave up 3 bases and J gave up 5 bases, with 4 bases separating them. The CDR3: CASSQSYGYTF. Written as DNA, the CDR3 is TGTGCCAGCAGCCAGTCGTATGGCTACACCTTC.

The chain employs TRBV7-8 and TRBJ2-7; possibly TRBD1 for D (6 bases). This CDR3 has 13 residues. Trimming removed 1 base from V and 7 bases from J, with 11 bases in between. The germline V gene encodes CDR1 SGHVS and CDR2 FQNEAQ. The CDR3 is CASSLEGGGEQYF. CDR3 nucleotides: TGTGCCAGCAGCTTAGAAGGGGGTGGAGAGCAGTACTTC. The variable domain in full, completed from reference TRBV7-8 and TRBJ2-7, reads GAGVSQSPRYKVAKRGQDVALRCDPISGHVSLFWYQQALGQGPEFLTYFQNEAQLDKSGLPSDRFFAERPEGSVSTLKIQRTQQEDSAVYLCASSLEGGGEQYFGPGTRLTVT.

The genes are TRBV11-2 and TRBJ2-7; 8 positions agree with TRBD2. The CDR3 is 15 amino acids. V was clipped by 2 bases and J by 2 bases; unmatched bases: 5. CDR1 and CDR2 (germline): SGHAT, FQNNGV. CDR3 in amino acids: CASSLHSGSPYEQYF. CDR3 sequence (DNA): TGTGCCAGCAGCTTACACAGCGGGAGCCCCTACGAGCAGTACTTC.

The gene calls are TRBV10-3 and TRBJ2-7; 10 bases are shared with TRBD2. With 11 bases clipped from V and 6 bases from J, the junction kept 10 bases outside the gene matches. The CDR3 is 13 amino acids. CDR1 is ENHRY, CDR2 SYGVKD, per germline. CDR3 amino acids: CAHRSASGSEQYF. CDR3 sequence (DNA): TGTGCCCACCGGTCGGCTAGCGGGAGCGAGCAGTACTTC.

The chain joins TRBV4-3 to TRBJ1-1; maybe TRBD1 (6 bases). Trimming cost V 2 bases and J 6 bases, with 19 bases left between them. Germline V gene sequence: CDR1 LGHNA, CDR2 YSLEER. CDR3 length: 16 amino acids. CDR3 DNA sequence: TGCGCCAGCAGCCAACGTCGGGGGGCAGGGCCGTCTGAAGCTTTCTTT. Its protein product is CASSQRRGAGPSEAFF.

The chain couples TRBV29-1 to TRBJ2-5, with 7 bases that match TRBD2. Germline V gene lookup returns CDR1 SQVTM and CDR2 ANQGSEA. The CDR3 covers 16 residues. The V gene end was trimmed by 6 bases and the J gene end by 1 base; junction bases not matched to a gene: 14. The CDR3 DNA sequence: TGCAGCGTGGCAGCGGGAAAGACTCCCATCCAAGAGACCCAGTACTTC. Translating gives CSVAAGKTPIQETQYF.

This sequence joins TRBV24-1 and TRBJ2-1, with TRBD1 identical over 7 bases. V lost 6 bases and J lost 4; bases outside the gene matches: 5. Germline V gene data show CDR1 as KGHDR and CDR2 as SFDVKD. The CDR3 is 14 residues long. CDR3 nucleotides: TGTGCCACCAGTCTGGCACAGGGGTACAATGAGCAGTTCTTC. It specifies CATSLAQGYNEQFF.

The gene calls are TRBV19 and TRBJ1-2, with D perhaps matching TRBD1 (6 bases). Between the trimmed V and J ends, which lost 7 bases and 4 bases, there was a span of 19 bases. The CDR3 consists of 15 residues. Germline V lookup: CDR1 LNHDA, CDR2 SQIVND (reference sequence). CDR3 nucleotide sequence: TGTGCCAGTACCCCTTGGCGGACAGATCTCTATGGCTACACCTTC. This sequence encodes CASTPWRTDLYGYTF.

This chain links TRBV5-1 with TRBJ2-3; TRBD2 agrees at 9 bases. CDR1 is SGHRS, CDR2 YFSETQ, per germline. Trimming at V came to 7 bases and at J to 3 bases, leaving 9 bases not matched to a gene. CDR3 length: 15 residues. This CDR3 reads CASYNLAGVTDTQYF. The CDR3 bases are TGCGCCAGCTATAATTTAGCGGGAGTAACAGATACGCAGTATTTT.

This sequence joins TRBV6-1 and TRBJ2-7, with D maybe TRBD1 (5 bases). Germline CDR1 reads MNHNS; CDR2 reads SASEGT. CDR3 size: 14 residues. The V gene lost 2 bases and the J gene lost 3 bases, with 11 bases spanning the gap. CDR3 nucleotide sequence: TGTGCCAGCAGTGAATCAGGGTTCGTCTACGAGCAGTACTTC. This encodes CASSESGFVYEQYF.

The genes are TRBV12-3 or TRBV12-4 and TRBJ2-7, with 14 nucleotides matching TRBD2. The CDR3 totals 13 residues. CDR3 residues: CATSGTSGRGQYF. The CDR3 nucleotides read TGTGCAACTTCCGGGACTAGCGGGAGAGGGCAGTACTTC.